Shown below are 14 T cell receptor beta chains from a single sample sequenced in a study of T cell responses to AZD1222 COVID-19 vaccine (dated by TCRdb to about 2021). The label giving this sample's time point can be read as: baseline before first vaccination. Library preparation employed the immunoSEQ multiplex PCR assay. TCRdb holds this immuneACCESS table with in-frame rearrangements only. Some clones are missing; in checked studies, unresolved V genes explain under half, and the rest has no known cause. In all, the sample holds 90,000 to 150,000 clones, and 80% to 90% of those were seen once. The ten largest clones capture roughly 1.3% of the sample. The sequenced sample was peripheral blood, obtained on day 0 of AZD1222 vaccination. These receptors were collected from an adult in good health.

The J gene is TRBJ2-7, the V gene TRBV27; D not certain. The CDR3 is made up of 13 amino acids. The germline CDR1 and CDR2 sequences are MNHEY and SMNVEV (reference sequence). V dropped 5 bases and J dropped 7 bases, with 15 bases sitting between them. DNA of the CDR3: TGTGCCAGCAGTCAGCGTGGCCCGGAGGAGCAGTACTTC. Its protein product is CASSQRGPEEQYF.

The J gene is TRBJ2-7, the V gene TRBV19, with D tentatively TRBD1 or TRBD2 (5 bases each). Germline values: CDR1 LNHDA, CDR2 SQIVND (reference sequence). The V gene lost 3 bases and the J gene lost 5 bases, with 11 bases spanning the gap. The CDR3 runs 13 residues. Here the CDR3 reads CASSMGVGDEQYF. The CDR3 bases are TGTGCCAGTAGTATGGGGGTAGGCGACGAGCAGTACTTC.

J is TRBJ1-6 and V is TRBV28; D is unresolved. The CDR3 loop spans 20 amino acids. The V and J ends lost 6 bases and 0 bases respectively, with 24 bases between them. Germline V gene sequence: CDR1 MDHEN, CDR2 SYDVKM. The CDR3 loop is CASRFGSSSALSSYNSPLHF. CDR3 DNA sequence: TGTGCCAGCAGATTTGGTTCGTCTTCGGCCCTAAGCTCCTATAATTCACCCCTCCACTTT.

J is TRBJ2-1 and V is TRBV27; no definite D call. CDR1 and CDR2 from the germline V gene are MNHEY and SMNVEV (reference sequence). V lost 2 bases, J lost 8 bases, and 7 bases lay in between. The CDR3 extends over 12 amino acids. Here the CDR3 reads CASSLGAHEQFF. The CDR3 DNA is TGTGCCAGCAGTTTAGGAGCCCATGAGCAGTTCTTC.

DNA for the CDR3: TGTGCCAGCAGCTTGGATCAGGGGAATCAGCCCCAGCATTTT. Its protein is CASSLDQGNQPQHF. The chain recombines TRBV5-4 with TRBJ1-5, with D perhaps TRBD1 (6 bases). The CDR3 spans 14 residues. Trimming shortened V by 0 bases and J by 4 bases, and 8 bases separated the two germline ends. CDR1 is SGHNT and CDR2 is YYREEE in the germline V gene (reference sequence).

Details on this clone: Other DNA sequences from this sample encode an identical CDR3 as well. V usage is TRBV9 and J usage is TRBJ2-7; 9 nucleotides agree with TRBD1. Losses at the gene ends were 3 bases for V and 4 bases for J; bases not matched to a gene: 5. The CDR3 covers 14 residues. Germline CDR1 reads SGDLS; CDR2 reads YYNGEE. CDR3 DNA sequence: TGTGCCAGCAGCGCGGGACAGGGAGGGTACGAGCAGTACTTC. Translation gives CASSAGQGGYEQYF.

The chain combines TRBV27 with TRBJ1-2; the D gene is possibly TRBD1 (5 bases). CDR1 and CDR2 from the germline V gene are MNHEY and SMNVEV (reference sequence). This CDR3 has 13 residues. V was pared by 3 bases and J by 6 bases, with 11 bases between. CDR3: CASSFGGSDGYTF. As DNA, the CDR3 is TGTGCCAGCAGTTTTGGGGGTTCGGATGGCTACACCTTC.

The V gene is TRBV19, the J gene TRBJ1-2; a possible D gene is TRBD1 (5 bases). There are 15 residues in the CDR3. V was pared by 7 bases and J by 13 bases, with 28 bases between. The germline V gene encodes CDR1 LNHDA and CDR2 SQIVND (reference sequence). The CDR3 region has the DNA TGTGCCAGTATGTCCGGGACGGCCCGAGGGAATGGGTGCACCTTC. Translated: CASMSGTARGNGCTF.

The chain employs TRBV6-4 and TRBJ1-5; D might be TRBD1 (5 bases). The CDR3 is made up of 17 amino acids. The V end lost 2 bases, the J end lost 7 bases, and 21 bases lay between the germline ends. The germline V gene has CDR1 MRHNA and CDR2 SNTAGT. CDR3 protein: CASSDNVPGQVGQPQHF. CDR3 DNA: TGTGCCAGCAGTGACAATGTTCCGGGGCAGGTGGGCCAGCCCCAGCATTTT.

The rearrangement links TRBV2 to TRBJ2-7; 7 bases are a match to TRBD2. The germline V gene encodes CDR1 SNHLY and CDR2 FYNNEI. The J segment lost 6 bases and the V segment lost 5 bases, leaving 4 bases of the junction unmatched. This CDR3 is 12 amino acids long. In DNA, the CDR3 is TGTGCCAGCAGTCCACGGACTAGCGAGCAGTACTTC. Translation gives CASSPRTSEQYF.

The chain has TRBV5-6 and TRBJ1-1; tentatively, D is TRBD1 (5 bases). Germline V lookup: CDR1 SGHDT, CDR2 YYEEEE. V was clipped by 5 bases and J by 1 base, with 9 bases between them. This CDR3 contains 13 residues. As DNA, the CDR3 is TGTGCCAGCAGAACGGGACCGAACACTGAAGCTTTCTTT. Translation: CASRTGPNTEAFF.

J is TRBJ2-2 and V is TRBV13; D is unclear. The ends were cut back, 3 bases at V and 7 bases at J, with 9 bases in the middle. The CDR3 contains 13 residues. Per germline, CDR1 PRHDT and CDR2 FYEKMQ (reference sequence). Here the CDR3 reads CASSLVLGGELFF. CDR3 DNA sequence: TGTGCCAGCAGCTTGGTGTTGGGCGGGGAGCTGTTTTTT.

The V gene is TRBV4-1, the J gene TRBJ1-1, with 7 bases lining up with TRBD1. The germline CDR1 and CDR2 sequences are MGHRA and YSYEKL. The CDR3 is 16 residues long. The V gene end was trimmed by 2 bases and the J gene end by 2 bases; junction bases not matched to a gene: 8. CDR3 bases: TGCGCCAGCAGCCAACCACTACAGGGGACAAACACTGAAGCTTTCTTT. Encoded protein: CASSQPLQGTNTEAFF.

This sequence joins TRBV6-6 and TRBJ2-7, with TRBD1 matching 11 bases. The CDR3 sequence is 14 residues long. Per germline, CDR1 MNHNY and CDR2 SVGAGI (reference sequence). V lost 6 bases to trimming and J lost 4 bases; unmatched junction nucleotides: 5. This CDR3 is CASSQDRGLYEQYF. CDR3 nucleotides: TGTGCCAGCAGCCAGGACAGGGGGCTGTACGAGCAGTACTTC.